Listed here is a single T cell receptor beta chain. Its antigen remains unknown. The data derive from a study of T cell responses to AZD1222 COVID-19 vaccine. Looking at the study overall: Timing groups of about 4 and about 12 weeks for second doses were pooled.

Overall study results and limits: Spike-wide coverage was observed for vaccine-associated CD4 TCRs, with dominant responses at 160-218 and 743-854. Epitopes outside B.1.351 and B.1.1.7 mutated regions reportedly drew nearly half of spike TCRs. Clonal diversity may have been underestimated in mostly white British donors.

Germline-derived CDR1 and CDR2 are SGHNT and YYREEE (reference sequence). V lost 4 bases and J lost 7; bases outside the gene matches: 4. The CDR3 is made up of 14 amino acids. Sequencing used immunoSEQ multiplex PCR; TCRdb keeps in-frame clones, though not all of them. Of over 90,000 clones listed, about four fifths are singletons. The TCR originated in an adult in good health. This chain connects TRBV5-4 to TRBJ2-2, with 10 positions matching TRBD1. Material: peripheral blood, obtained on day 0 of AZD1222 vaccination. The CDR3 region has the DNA TGTGCCAGCAGCACGGACAGGGGGGGCGGGGAGCTGTTTTTT. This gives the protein CASSTDRGGGELFF.